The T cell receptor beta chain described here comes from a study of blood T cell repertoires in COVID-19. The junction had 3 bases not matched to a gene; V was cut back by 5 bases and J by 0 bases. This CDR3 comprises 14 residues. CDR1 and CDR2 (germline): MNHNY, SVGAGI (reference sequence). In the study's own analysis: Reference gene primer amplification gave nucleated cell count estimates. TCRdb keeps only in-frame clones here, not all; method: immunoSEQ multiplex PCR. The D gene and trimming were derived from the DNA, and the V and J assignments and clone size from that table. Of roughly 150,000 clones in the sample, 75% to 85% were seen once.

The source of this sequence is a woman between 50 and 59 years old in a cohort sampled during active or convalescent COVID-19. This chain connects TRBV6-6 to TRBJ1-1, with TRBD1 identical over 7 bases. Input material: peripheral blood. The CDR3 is CASSKGQMNTEAFF. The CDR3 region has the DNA TGTGCCAGCAGTAAGGGACAGATGAACACTGAAGCTTTCTTT.